This note documents a single T cell receptor (beta chain) sequence. CDR1 is SEHNR and CDR2 is FQNEAQ in the germline V gene (reference sequence). The trim removed 2 bases at V and 12 bases at J, leaving 12 bases unmatched. This CDR3 spans 15 amino acids. These data come from a study of T cells in Graves' hyperthyroidism and ophthalmopathy. The investigators amplified TCR beta CDR3 regions from RNA transcripts. First-round RT-PCR with HTBI primers amplified the TCR CDR3 region. Each CDR3 protein gets one entry after TCRdb re-called the multiplex PCR reads with MiXCR. This repertoire shows under 750,000 distinct CDR3 sequences, about 19% found once; its top ten account for roughly a sixth.

The sample was blood. The genes are TRBV7-9 and TRBJ2-1, with 8 bases matching TRBD2. This sequence was found in a woman between 45 and 60 years old with Graves' hyperthyroidism that later progressed to Graves' ophthalmopathy. CDR3 in DNA: TGTGCCAGCAGCTTACCTAGCGCGGGGGGTGTTTCGCAGTTCTTC. This codes for CASSLPSAGGVSQFF.